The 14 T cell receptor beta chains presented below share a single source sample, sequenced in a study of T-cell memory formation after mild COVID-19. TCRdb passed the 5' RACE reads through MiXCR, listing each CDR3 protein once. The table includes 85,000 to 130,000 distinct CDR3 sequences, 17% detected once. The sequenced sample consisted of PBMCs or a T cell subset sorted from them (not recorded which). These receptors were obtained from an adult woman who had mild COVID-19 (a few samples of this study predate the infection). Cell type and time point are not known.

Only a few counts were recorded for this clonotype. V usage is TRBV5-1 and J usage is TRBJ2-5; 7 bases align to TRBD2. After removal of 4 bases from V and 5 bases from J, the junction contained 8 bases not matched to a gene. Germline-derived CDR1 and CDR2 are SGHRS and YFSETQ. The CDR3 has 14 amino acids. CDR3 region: CASSPSLREETQYF. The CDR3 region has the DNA TGCGCCAGCAGCCCGTCTTTGCGGGAGGAGACCCAGTACTTC. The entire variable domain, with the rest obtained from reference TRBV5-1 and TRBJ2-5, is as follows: KAGVTQTPRYLIKTRGQQVTLSCSPISGHRSVSWYQQTPGQGLQFLFEYFSETQRNKGNFPGRFSGRQFSNSRSEMNVSTLELGDSALYLCASSPSLREETQYFGPGTRLLVL.

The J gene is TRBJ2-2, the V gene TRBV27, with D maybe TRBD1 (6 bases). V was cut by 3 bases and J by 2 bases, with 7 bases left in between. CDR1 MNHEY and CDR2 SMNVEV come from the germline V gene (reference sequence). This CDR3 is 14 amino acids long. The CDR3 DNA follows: TGTGCCAGCAGTTTTGGGGGCAACACCGGGGAGCTGTTTTTT. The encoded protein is CASSFGGNTGELFF.

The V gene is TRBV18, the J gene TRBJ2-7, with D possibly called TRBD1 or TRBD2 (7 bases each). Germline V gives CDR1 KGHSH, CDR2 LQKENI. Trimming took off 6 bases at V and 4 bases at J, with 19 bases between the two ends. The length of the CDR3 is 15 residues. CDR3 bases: TGTGCCAGCTCGCGAACAGCGGGACAGCAATACGAGCAGTACTTC. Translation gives CASSRTAGQQYEQYF.

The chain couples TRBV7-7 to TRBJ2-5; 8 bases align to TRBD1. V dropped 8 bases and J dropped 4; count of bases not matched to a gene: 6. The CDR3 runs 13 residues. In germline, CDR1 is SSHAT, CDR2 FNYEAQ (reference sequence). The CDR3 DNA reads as TGTGCCAGCGCAGGGGGCCTGGGAGAGACCCAGTACTTC. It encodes CASAGGLGETQYF.

In DNA form, the CDR3 reads TGTGCCAGCAGGGACAGGGGGCTTGGGTCCTACGAGCAGTACTTC. The encoded protein is CASRDRGLGSYEQYF. The chain couples TRBV6-5 to TRBJ2-7; 11 bases line up with TRBD1. Per germline, CDR1 MNHEY and CDR2 SVGAGI. The CDR3 is 15 residues long. Unmatched junction bases numbered 5, after V lost 6 bases and J lost 1 base.

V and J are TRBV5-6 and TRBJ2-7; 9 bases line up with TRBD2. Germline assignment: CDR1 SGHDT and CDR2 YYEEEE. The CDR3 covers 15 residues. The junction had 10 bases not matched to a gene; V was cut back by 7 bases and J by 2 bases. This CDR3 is CASGPGLADTYEQYF. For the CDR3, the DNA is TGTGCCAGCGGACCGGGACTAGCTGACACCTACGAGCAGTACTTC.

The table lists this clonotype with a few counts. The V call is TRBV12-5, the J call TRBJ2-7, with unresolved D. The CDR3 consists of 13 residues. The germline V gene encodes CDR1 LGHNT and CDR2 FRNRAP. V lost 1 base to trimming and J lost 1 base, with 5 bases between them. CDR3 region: CASGLDSSYEQYF. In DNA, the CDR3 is TGTGCTAGTGGTTTGGACAGTTCCTACGAGCAGTACTTC. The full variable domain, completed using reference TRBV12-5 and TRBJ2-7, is DARVTQTPRHKVTEMGQEVTMRCQPILGHNTVFWYRQTMMQGLELLAYFRNRAPLDDSGMPKDRFSAEMPDATLATLKIQPSEPRDSAVYFCASGLDSSYEQYFGPGTRLTVT.

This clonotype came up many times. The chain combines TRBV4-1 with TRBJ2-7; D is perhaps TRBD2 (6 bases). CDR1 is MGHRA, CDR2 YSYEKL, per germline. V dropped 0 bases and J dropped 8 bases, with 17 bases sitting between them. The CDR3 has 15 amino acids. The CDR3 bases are TGCGCCAGCAGCCAAGACGGGTCGACACGGGAGCAGCAGTACTTC. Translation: CASSQDGSTREQQYF.

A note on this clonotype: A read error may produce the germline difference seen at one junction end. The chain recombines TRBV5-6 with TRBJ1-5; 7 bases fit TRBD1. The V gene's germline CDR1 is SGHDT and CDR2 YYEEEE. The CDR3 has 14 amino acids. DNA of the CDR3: TGTGCCAGCAGCCACCGGGGACAGAATCAGACCCAGCATTTT. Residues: CASSHRGQNQTQHF.

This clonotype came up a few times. The CDR3 DNA follows: TGTGCCAGCAGTACAGGGGGACCCTACGAGCAGTACTTC. This translates into CASSTGGPYEQYF. J is TRBJ2-7 and V is TRBV12-3 or TRBV12-4, with TRBD1 identical over 8 bases. The ends lost 5 bases at V and 2 bases at J; junction bases unmatched: 2. The CDR3 has 13 residues.

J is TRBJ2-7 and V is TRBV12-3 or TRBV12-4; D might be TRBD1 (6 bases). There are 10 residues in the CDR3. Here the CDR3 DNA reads TGTGCCAGCAGCGGGACAACCCTTCGAGTC. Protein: CASSGTTLRV.

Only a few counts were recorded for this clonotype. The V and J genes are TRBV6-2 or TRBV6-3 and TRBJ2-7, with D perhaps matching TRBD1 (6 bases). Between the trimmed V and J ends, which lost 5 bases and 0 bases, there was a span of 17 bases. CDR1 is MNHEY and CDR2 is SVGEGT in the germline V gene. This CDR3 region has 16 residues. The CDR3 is CASSGRDTRTSYEQYF. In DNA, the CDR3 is TGTGCCAGCAGTGGACGGGACACTCGAACCTCCTACGAGCAGTACTTC.

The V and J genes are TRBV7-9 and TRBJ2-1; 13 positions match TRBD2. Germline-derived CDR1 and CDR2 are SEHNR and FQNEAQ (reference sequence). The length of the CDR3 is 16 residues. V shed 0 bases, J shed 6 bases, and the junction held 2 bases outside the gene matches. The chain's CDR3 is CASSLARTSGGNEQFF. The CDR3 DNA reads TGTGCCAGCAGCTTAGCACGGACTAGCGGGGGCAATGAGCAGTTCTTC.

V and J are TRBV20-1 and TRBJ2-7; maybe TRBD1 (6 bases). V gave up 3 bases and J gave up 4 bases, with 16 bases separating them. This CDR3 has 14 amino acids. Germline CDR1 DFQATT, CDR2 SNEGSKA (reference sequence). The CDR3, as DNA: TGCAGTGCTAGGGGGCCAGGGGATTATTACGAGCAGTACTTC. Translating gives CSARGPGDYYEQYF.